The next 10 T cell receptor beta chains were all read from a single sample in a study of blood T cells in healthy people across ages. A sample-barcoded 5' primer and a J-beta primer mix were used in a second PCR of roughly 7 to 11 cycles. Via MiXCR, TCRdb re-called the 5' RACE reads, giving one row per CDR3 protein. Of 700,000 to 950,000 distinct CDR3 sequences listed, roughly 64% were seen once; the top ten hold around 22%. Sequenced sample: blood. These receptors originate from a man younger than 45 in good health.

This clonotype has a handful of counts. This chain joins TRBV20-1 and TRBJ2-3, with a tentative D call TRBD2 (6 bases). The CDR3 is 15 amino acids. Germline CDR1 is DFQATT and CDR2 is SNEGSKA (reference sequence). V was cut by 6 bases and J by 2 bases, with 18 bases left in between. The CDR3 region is CSASRLASTTDTQYF. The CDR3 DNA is TGCAGTGCAAGCAGGCTAGCGAGTACCACAGATACGCAGTATTTT.

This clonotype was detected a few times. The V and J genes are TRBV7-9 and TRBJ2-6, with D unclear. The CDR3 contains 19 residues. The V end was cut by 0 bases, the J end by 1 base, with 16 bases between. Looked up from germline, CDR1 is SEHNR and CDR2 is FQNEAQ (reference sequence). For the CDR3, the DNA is TGTGCCAGCAGCTTAGCAACATCGGGCCACATTTCTGGGGCCAACGTCCTGACTTTC. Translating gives CASSLATSGHISGANVLTF.

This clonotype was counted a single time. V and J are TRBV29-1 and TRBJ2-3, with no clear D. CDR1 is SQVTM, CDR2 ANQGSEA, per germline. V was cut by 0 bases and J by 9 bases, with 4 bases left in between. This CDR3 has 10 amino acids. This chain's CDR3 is CSVEDQTQYF. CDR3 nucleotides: TGCAGCGTTGAAGACCAGACGCAGTATTTT.

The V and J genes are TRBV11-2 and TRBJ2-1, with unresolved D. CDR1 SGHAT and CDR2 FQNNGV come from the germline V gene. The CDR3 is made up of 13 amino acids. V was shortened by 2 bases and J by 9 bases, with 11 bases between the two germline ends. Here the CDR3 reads CASSLRAFGEQFF. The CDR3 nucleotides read TGTGCCAGCAGCTTACGTGCCTTTGGTGAGCAGTTCTTC.

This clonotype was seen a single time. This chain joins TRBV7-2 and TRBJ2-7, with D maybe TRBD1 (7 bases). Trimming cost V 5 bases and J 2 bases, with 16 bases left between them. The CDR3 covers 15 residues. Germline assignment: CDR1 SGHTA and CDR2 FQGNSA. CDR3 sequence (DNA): TGTGCCAGCAGCAAGAGGACAGGAGGGACCTACGAGCAGTACTTC. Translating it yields CASSKRTGGTYEQYF. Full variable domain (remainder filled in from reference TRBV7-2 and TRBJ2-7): GAGVSQSPSNKVTEKGKDVELRCDPISGHTALYWYRQSLGQGLEFLIYFQGNSAPDKSGLPSDRFSAERTGGSVSTLTIQRTQQEDSAVYLCASSKRTGGTYEQYFGPGTRLTVT.

The CDR3 region has the DNA TGCAGCGCGGTGGGGGGGAAGGATCAGCCCCAGCATTTT. Translation: CSAVGGKDQPQHF. The chain has TRBV29-1 and TRBJ1-5; TRBD1 is a possible D gene (5 bases). V dropped 7 bases and J dropped 5 bases, with 15 bases sitting between them. Germline V gene lookup returns CDR1 SQVTM and CDR2 ANQGSEA. This CDR3 is built from 13 residues.

The CDR3 loop reads CASRFSGGNSYEQYF. For the CDR3, the DNA is TGTGCCAGCAGGTTTTCAGGGGGGAACTCCTACGAGCAGTACTTC. The chain carries TRBV2 and TRBJ2-7, with D maybe TRBD1 (7 bases). The germline V gene has CDR1 SNHLY and CDR2 FYNNEI. The CDR3 has 15 residues. V dropped 6 bases and J dropped 0 bases, with 15 bases sitting between them.

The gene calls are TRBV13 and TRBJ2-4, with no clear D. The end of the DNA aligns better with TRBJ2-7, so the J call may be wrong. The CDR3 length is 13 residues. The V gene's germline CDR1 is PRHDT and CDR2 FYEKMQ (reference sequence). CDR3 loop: CASSLAPVNEQYF. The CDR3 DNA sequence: TGTGCCAGCAGCTTAGCCCCAGTGAACGAGCAGTACTTC.

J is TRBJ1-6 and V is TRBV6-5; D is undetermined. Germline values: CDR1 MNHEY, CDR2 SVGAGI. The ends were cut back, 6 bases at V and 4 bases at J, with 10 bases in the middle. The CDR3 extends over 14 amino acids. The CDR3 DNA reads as TGTGCCAGCAGGCCTGCCGGATATAATTCACCCCTCCACTTT. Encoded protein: CASRPAGYNSPLHF.

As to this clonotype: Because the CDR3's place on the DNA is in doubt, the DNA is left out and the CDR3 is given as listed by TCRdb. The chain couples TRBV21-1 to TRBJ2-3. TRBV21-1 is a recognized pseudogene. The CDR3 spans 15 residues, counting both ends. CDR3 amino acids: CASTVVGVGADTQYF.